The rows below give T cell receptor beta chains drawn from one sample of a study of beta chain features in type 1 diabetes. Only in-frame clones appear in the TCRdb table, and some are missing; sequencing was by immunoSEQ multiplex PCR. This sample yields fewer than 400,000 clones, of which approximately 9.9% are seen a single time; approximately 1% belongs to the top ten. The sample comprised central memory CD4+ T cells from blood. These receptor sequences come from a man aged 25 to 45 with type 1 diabetes. The CDR3 runs from the conserved cysteine through the conserved F or W. Fields, in order: clone size, V gene, J gene, D gene, CDR3 length, CDR3 protein, CDR3 DNA. A D gene is named only where the DNA matches it firmly. The listing skips clone size in some rows; elsewhere it reads once, few, many or a size class.

>many|TRBV25-1|TRBJ2-1|.|13
CASSAAGLNEQFF
TGTGCCAGCAGTGCGGCAGGTTTAAATGAGCAGTTCTTC
>many|TRBV7-9|TRBJ2-7|.|14
CASSGQGKNVEQYF
TGTGCCAGCAGCGGCCAGGGGAAAAATGTCGAGCAGTACTTC
>few|TRBV30|TRBJ1-4|.|11
CAWKGGEKLFF
TGTGCCTGGAAAGGAGGGGAAAAACTGTTTTTT
>few|TRBV29-1|TRBJ1-2|.|11
CSVEGGYGYTF
TGCAGCGTTGAAGGTGGTTATGGCTACACCTTC
>.|TRBV5-6|TRBJ1-1|TRBD1|13
CASSFGQGGVAFF
TGTGCCAGCAGTTTCGGACAGGGCGGAGTGGCTTTCTTT
>few|TRBV5-6|TRBJ1-2|.|13
CASSLTVGRGYTF
TGTGCCAGCAGCTTGACCGTCGGTAGGGGCTACACCTTC
>.|TRBV18|TRBJ1-4|.|14
CASSPQGGNEKLFF
TGTGCCAGCTCACCTCAGGGAGGAAATGAAAAACTGTTTTTT
>.|TRBV7-2|TRBJ2-5|.|13
CASSLAAGETQYF
TGTGCCAGCAGCTTAGCCGCTGGGGAGACCCAGTACTTC
>few|TRBV5-6|TRBJ2-2|TRBD1|15
CASSGTGRYTGELFF
TGTGCCAGCAGCGGGACAGGCCGATACACCGGGGAGCTGTTTTTT
>few|TRBV27|TRBJ1-5|.|14
CASSLTPGEQPQHF
TGTGCCAGCAGTTTAACCCCAGGGGAACAGCCCCAGCATTTT
>few|TRBV7-9|TRBJ1-2|TRBD1|13
CASSLAGQYGYTF
TGTGCCAGCAGCTTGGCGGGACAGTATGGCTACACCTTC
>few|TRBV7-8|TRBJ2-7|.|12
CASSLGLGGQYF
TGTGCCAGCAGCTTAGGACTAGGTGGGCAGTACTTC
>few|TRBV7-9|TRBJ1-1|.|11
CASSENTEAFF
TGTGCCAGCAGCGAGAACACTGAAGCTTTCTTT
>.|TRBV6-1|TRBJ1-2|.|13
CASSDWQAYVYTF
TGTGCCAGCAGTGACTGGCAGGCGTATGTCTACACCTTC
>many|TRBV27|TRBJ1-2|.|13
CASSPEGVYGYTF
TGTGCCAGCAGCCCAGAAGGGGTCTATGGCTACACCTTC
>few|TRBV6-5|TRBJ1-2|.|13
CASSSYDSDGYTF
TGTGCCAGCAGTTCCTATGACTCGGATGGCTACACCTTC
>few|TRBV7-9|TRBJ1-4|.|14
CASSFASNNEKLFF
TGTGCCAGCAGCTTTGCCAGCAATAATGAAAAACTGTTTTTT
>.|TRBV7-2|TRBJ2-5|TRBD1|14
CASSPQGPQETQYF
TGTGCCAGCAGCCCACAGGGGCCACAAGAGACCCAGTACTTC
>.|TRBV6-6|TRBJ1-2|.|13
CASKSSEPYGYTF
TGTGCCAGCAAGTCTTCGGAGCCCTATGGCTACACCTTC
>.|TRBV6-1|TRBJ1-6|.|14
CASSEGYSNSPLHF
TGTGCCAGCAGTGAAGGGTACAGTAATTCACCCCTCCACTTT
>few|TRBV25-1|TRBJ2-2|.|14
CASSAPGYTGELFF
TGTGCCAGCAGTGCCCCGGGGTACACCGGGGAGCTGTTTTTT
>.|TRBV6-5|TRBJ2-5|.|14
CASGTGNRQETQYF
TGTGCCAGCGGTACAGGGAATAGACAAGAGACCCAGTACTTC
>.|TRBV9|TRBJ1-4|TRBD1|16
CASSARDRGRGEKLFF
TGTGCCAGCAGCGCGCGGGACAGGGGGCGAGGCGAAAAACTGTTTTTT
>.|TRBV14|TRBJ2-6|.|16
CASSPSRPSGANVLTF
TGTGCCAGCAGCCCATCGCGGCCCTCTGGGGCCAACGTCCTGACTTTC
>.|TRBV4-3|TRBJ2-7|.|16
CASSQDRAGLFYEQYF
TGCGCCAGCAGCCAAGATCGGGCGGGGCTATTCTACGAGCAGTACTTC
>.|TRBV28|TRBJ1-1|.|12
CASTRLGAEAFF
TGTGCCAGCACCCGATTGGGAGCTGAAGCTTTCTTT
>few|TRBV11-2|TRBJ1-6|TRBD1|14
CASSSTQGASPLHF
TGTGCCAGCAGCTCGACCCAGGGGGCTTCACCCCTCCACTTT
>.|TRBV7-6|TRBJ2-3|TRBD2|16
CASSLARRGGTDTQYF
TGTGCCAGCAGCTTAGCGCGGCGGGGGGGCACAGATACGCAGTATTTT
>.|TRBV7-2|TRBJ2-2|TRBD2|16
CASSPLAGGHSGELFF
TGTGCCAGCAGCCCCCTGGCGGGGGGGCATTCCGGGGAGCTGTTTTTT
>few|TRBV4-3|TRBJ2-2|.|17
CASSQVSGSSDTGELFF
TGCGCCAGCAGCCAAGTCAGTGGGAGTTCGGACACCGGGGAGCTGTTTTTT
>.|TRBV28|TRBJ1-1|.|14
CASSSTSRGTEAFF
TGTGCCAGCAGTTCGACATCTCGCGGTACTGAAGCTTTCTTT
>few|TRBV7-8|TRBJ2-7|TRBD1|14
CASSLGTGPYEQYF
TGTGCCAGCAGCTTAGGGACAGGTCCCTACGAGCAGTACTTC
>.|TRBV5-1|TRBJ2-7|TRBD2|19
CASSQTYPIAGGYLYEQYF
TGCGCCAGCAGCCAGACGTATCCCATTGCGGGGGGATACCTCTACGAGCAGTACTTC
>.|TRBV9|TRBJ1-6|.|16
CASSVGAGLHNSPLHF
TGTGCCAGCAGCGTAGGGGCAGGGCTTCATAATTCACCCCTCCACTTT
>.|TRBV5-1|TRBJ1-2|TRBD1|14
CASSFDGTGDGYTF
TGCGCCAGCAGCTTCGATGGGACAGGGGATGGCTACACCTTC
>few|TRBV27|TRBJ1-1|.|14
CASTLSRGNTEAFF
TGTGCCAGCACCCTATCACGGGGGAACACTGAAGCTTTCTTT
>few|TRBV6-5|TRBJ2-5|.|14
CASRERDPGRTQYF
TGTGCCAGCAGAGAACGGGACCCCGGTAGGACCCAGTACTTC
>few|TRBV29-1|TRBJ2-3|.|10
CSVGPDTQYF
TGCAGCGTTGGTCCAGATACGCAGTATTTT
>.|TRBV4-3|TRBJ2-4|.|14
CASSQDGAGDIQYF
TGCGCCAGCAGCCAAGACGGGGCTGGGGACATTCAGTACTTC
>.|TRBV25-1|TRBJ1-2|.|12
CASSRQNYGYTF
TGTGCCAGCAGTAGGCAGAACTATGGCTACACCTTC
>.|TRBV30|TRBJ1-2|.|15
CAWSRPLSKAYGYTF
TGTGCCTGGAGTCGACCTCTTTCGAAGGCCTATGGCTACACCTTC
>.|TRBV7-2|TRBJ2-3|TRBD2|16
CASSFGLAGTGDTQYF
TGTGCCAGCAGCTTCGGACTAGCGGGGACGGGAGATACGCAGTATTTT
>once|TRBV27|TRBJ1-2|.|17
CASAGRGGRPRDYGYTF
TGTGCCAGCGCCGGACGAGGGGGACGGCCACGAGACTATGGCTACACCTTC
>medium-sized|TRBV5-6|TRBJ2-7|TRBD1|13
CASSRDRVYEQYF
TGTGCCAGCAGCCGAGACAGGGTCTACGAGCAGTACTTC
>many|TRBV5-1|TRBJ2-3|TRBD2|14
CASGTSDVTDTQYF
TGCGCCAGCGGGACTAGCGATGTCACAGATACGCAGTATTTT